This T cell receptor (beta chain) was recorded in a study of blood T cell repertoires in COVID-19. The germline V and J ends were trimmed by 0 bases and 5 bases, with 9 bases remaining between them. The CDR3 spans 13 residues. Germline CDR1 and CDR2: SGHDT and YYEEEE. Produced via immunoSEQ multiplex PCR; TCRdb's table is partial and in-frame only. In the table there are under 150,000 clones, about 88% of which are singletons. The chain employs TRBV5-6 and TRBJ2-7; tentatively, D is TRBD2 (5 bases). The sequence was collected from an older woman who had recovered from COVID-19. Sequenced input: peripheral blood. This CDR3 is CASSLGETDEQYF. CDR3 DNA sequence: TGTGCCAGCAGCTTGGGGGAGACCGACGAGCAGTACTTC.